These T cell receptor beta chains were read from a single sample in a study of shared clonotypes between healthy human individuals. Method: immunoSEQ multiplex PCR; TCRdb's copy keeps in-frame clones and lacks some. The sample has over a million clones; roughly 96% are singletons. The sample taken for sequencing was naive CD4+ T cells sorted from blood. The receptor source for this set is a man aged 25-45 years in good health. Both conserved end residues are part of each CDR3. A D gene is named only where the DNA matches it firmly. Size values are once, few and many counts, or a class for expanded clones, and some rows have none.

TRBD1,.,TRBV6-5,TRBJ2-7,TGTGCCAGCAGGTTCGGACAGGGTGCCTACGAGCAGTACTTC,CASRFGQGAYEQYF
.,.,TRBV7-2,TRBJ2-7,TGTGCCAGCAGCTCACACCGGGCCCACAACCTTAAAGGGGAGCAGTACTTC,CASSSHRAHNLKGEQYF
.,.,TRBV6-5,TRBJ2-4,TGTGCCAGCAGTTACTCGGGGGGGCGTCAGTACTTC,CASSYSGGRQYF
TRBD2,.,TRBV10-3,TRBJ2-7,TGTGCCATCATGTCGACTAGCGGGAGCTACGAGCAGTACTTC,CAIMSTSGSYEQYF
.,.,TRBV4-1,TRBJ2-1,TGCGCCAGCAGCCCGAAACTAGGGGGATGGGGCGATGAGCAGTTCTTC,CASSPKLGGWGDEQFF
.,.,TRBV7-6,TRBJ2-2,TGTGCCAGCAGCCAAACCCGAAAGGGGGGCCCCGGGGAGCTGTTTTTT,CASSQTRKGGPGELFF
TRBD1,.,TRBV10-2,TRBJ1-4,TGCGCCAGCAGTGACCAGGGGGGCTTGGGTGAAAAACTGTTTTTT,CASSDQGGLGEKLFF
.,.,TRBV6-6,TRBJ2-1,TGTGCCAGCAGGACCACCCCCGGGTTTGAGCAGTTCTTC,CASRTTPGFEQFF
.,.,TRBV7-9,TRBJ2-3,TGTGCCAGCAGCTTACCCGCCACCACAGATACGCAGTATTTT,CASSLPATTDTQYF
.,.,TRBV7-7,TRBJ1-3,TGTGCCAGCAGCTTAAGTCGTTTTTGGGGGGCGAAAAGCTCTGGAAACACCATATATTTT,CASSLSRFWGAKSSGNTIYF
.,.,TRBV19,TRBJ2-3,TGTGCCAGTAGTATAGATGGTAGCACAGATACGCAGTATTTT,CASSIDGSTDTQYF
.,.,TRBV29-1,TRBJ2-5,TGCAGCGTTGGCGGGGACGCCGAGACCCAGTACTTC,CSVGGDAETQYF
.,.,TRBV6-1,TRBJ1-5,TGTGCCAGCAGTGATGGTAGGGCCTCTCAGCCCCAGCATTTT,CASSDGRASQPQHF
TRBD1,once,TRBV6-5,TRBJ2-7,TGTGCCAGCAGTTACGGGGACAGGGGACACTACGAGCAGTACTTC,CASSYGDRGHYEQYF
.,.,TRBV7-9,TRBJ2-7,TGTGCCAGCAGCTTAAAACCGGCCGGGGTCGAGCAGTACTTC,CASSLKPAGVEQYF
.,.,TRBV5-5,TRBJ2-7,TGTGCCAGCAGCCTTACCTACGAGCAGTACTTC,CASSLTYEQYF
TRBD2,.,TRBV5-8,TRBJ2-7,TGTGCCAGCAGCTTGGACCCTCTAGCGGGAGAACCCTACGAGCAGTACTTC,CASSLDPLAGEPYEQYF
.,.,TRBV6-6,TRBJ1-1,TGTGCCAGCAGTTCTCCGGCGGGGGGGACTGAAGCTTTCTTT,CASSSPAGGTEAFF
.,once,TRBV10-1,TRBJ2-7,TGCGCCAGCAGTGACTCCAGGGACGAGCAGTACTTC,CASSDSRDEQYF
.,.,TRBV7-9,TRBJ2-7,TGTGCCAGCAGCCCCCCCTTTTACGAGCAGTACTTC,CASSPPFYEQYF
TRBD1,.,TRBV5-1,TRBJ2-5,TGCGCCAGCAGCTCCGGACAGGGGGGGGAGACCCAGTACTTC,CASSSGQGGETQYF
TRBD2,.,TRBV19,TRBJ2-1,TGTGCGTCTAGGGAGGGGCGAGAGCAGTTCTTC,CASREGREQFF
.,.,TRBV11-2,TRBJ2-1,TGTGCCAGCAGCTTTCTCAGCAACAATGAGCAGTTCTTC,CASSFLSNNEQFF
.,.,TRBV7-2,TRBJ1-5,TGTGCCAGCAGCTTACGTGTACAGGGCTTCAATCAGCCCCAGCATTTT,CASSLRVQGFNQPQHF
.,.,TRBV19,TRBJ1-1,TGTGCCAGTAGAACCGGGGATTTAGCGGTCGCTGAAGCTTTCTTT,CASRTGDLAVAEAFF
TRBD2,.,TRBV5-8,TRBJ2-1,TGTGCCAGCAGCTTCCGTTCAGGACCTCGGGAGGTGGAGCAGTTCTTC,CASSFRSGPREVEQFF
TRBD1,.,TRBV11-2,TRBJ2-7,TGTGCCAGCAGCTTAGACAGGGGGCGGCAGTACTTC,CASSLDRGRQYF
TRBD2,.,TRBV28,TRBJ2-1,TGTGCCAGCAGTTATCCGGGACTAGCGGACAATGAGCAGTTCTTC,CASSYPGLADNEQFF
.,.,TRBV6-1,TRBJ2-7,TGTGCCAGCAGCCCCTGGACCGGCAGCTCCTACGAGCAGTACTTC,CASSPWTGSSYEQYF
TRBD1,.,TRBV28,TRBJ1-1,TGTGCCAGCAGCGCAGGGGGTAAATACACTGAAGCTTTCTTT,CASSAGGKYTEAFF
TRBD2,.,TRBV30,TRBJ2-7,TGTGCCTGGAAAGCGGGGTTCTCCTACGAGCAGTACTTC,CAWKAGFSYEQYF
.,.,TRBV15,TRBJ2-7,TGTGCCACCAGCAGAGAGCAGGGACGCTACGAGCAGTACTTC,CATSREQGRYEQYF
TRBD2,.,TRBV5-1,TRBJ2-7,TGCGCCAGCAGCTTGGGGACTAGCGGTTACTACGAGCAGTACTTC,CASSLGTSGYYEQYF
TRBD1,.,TRBV29-1,TRBJ2-5,TGCAGCGCCTCACCGGGACAGGGGCTGGAGACCCAGTACTTC,CSASPGQGLETQYF
.,.,TRBV28,TRBJ2-5,TGTGCCATCGAGTCGGAACGCAAGACCCAGTACTTC,CAIESERKTQYF
TRBD1,once,TRBV29-1,TRBJ2-3,TGCAGCCCAGGGACAGGGGCGTACACAGATACGCAGTATTTT,CSPGTGAYTDTQYF
TRBD2,.,TRBV5-5,TRBJ2-7,TGTGCCAGCAGCTTGGGACTAGCGGGACCCTACGAGCAGTACTTC,CASSLGLAGPYEQYF
.,.,TRBV11-3,TRBJ2-5,TGTGCCAGCAGCCCGGGACCGTCCCAAGAGACCCAGTACTTC,CASSPGPSQETQYF
.,.,TRBV11-2,TRBJ2-7,TGTGCCAGCAGCTTAGACGTCGGGAAGCAGTACTTC,CASSLDVGKQYF
TRBD2,.,TRBV5-4,TRBJ2-3,TGTGCCAGCAGCTTGTCGGTGGGAGGGCGGCCAGATACGCAGTATTTT,CASSLSVGGRPDTQYF
.,.,TRBV6-1,TRBJ2-7,TGTGCCAGCAGTGAACTTGGACTACCAACCTACGAGCAGTACTTC,CASSELGLPTYEQYF
TRBD2,once,TRBV4-1,TRBJ2-3,TGCGCCAGCAGCCAAGAGTCTCCGGGAGGCGGGACAGATACGCAGTATTTT,CASSQESPGGGTDTQYF
.,.,TRBV7-9,TRBJ1-4,TGTGCCAGCAGCGGCGACAGCGCGCCGGGTGAAAAACTGTTTTTT,CASSGDSAPGEKLFF
TRBD2,.,TRBV6-1,TRBJ2-1,TGTGCCAGCAGTGCACCGGGAGGCCGAAGGGGAGGTGAGCAGTTCTTC,CASSAPGGRRGGEQFF
TRBD2,.,TRBV15,TRBJ2-1,TGTGCCACCAGCAGAACCCTTACTAGCGACTACAATGAGCAGTTCTTC,CATSRTLTSDYNEQFF
.,.,TRBV9,TRBJ2-1,TGTGCCAGCAGCGTGCCCCCCGGGACTGAATCCTACAATGAGCAGTTCTTC,CASSVPPGTESYNEQFF
.,.,TRBV6-6,TRBJ2-7,TGTGCCAGCAGTGGGTGGGAGTACGAGCAGTACTTC,CASSGWEYEQYF
.,.,TRBV6-1,TRBJ1-5,TGTGCCAGCAGTGAGCAGGGGACTGAGGGTCAGCCCCAGCATTTT,CASSEQGTEGQPQHF
TRBD2,.,TRBV10-2,TRBJ2-5,TGCGCCAGCTTCAGCGGGAAGGCCCCAAAAGAGACCCAGTACTTC,CASFSGKAPKETQYF
TRBD2,.,TRBV19,TRBJ2-7,TGTGCCAGTTCGAACCCGGGGGGAAACGCCTACGAGCAGTACTTC,CASSNPGGNAYEQYF
.,.,TRBV19,TRBJ1-1,TGTGCCAGTAAACTGAGGGGCTACCACACTGAAGCTTTCTTT,CASKLRGYHTEAFF
TRBD2,.,TRBV11-2,TRBJ2-7,TGTGCCAGCAGCTCGTATCGAAGAACTAGCGGGAGGAACGGGGGGGAGCAGTACTTC,CASSSYRRTSGRNGGEQYF
.,.,TRBV12-5,TRBJ2-1,TGTGCTAGTGGTTTGGGCGACACCGGGGAGCAGTTCTTC,CASGLGDTGEQFF